Below, 12 T cell receptor beta chains from the same sample are listed, as sequenced in a study of cytomegalovirus exposure and HLA in healthy donors. Method: immunoSEQ multiplex PCR; TCRdb's copy keeps in-frame clones and lacks some. This table has 150,000 or so clones, 86% appearing once. Sequenced sample: PBMCs. The source is a man younger than 35 in good health and CMV-seropositive.

The gene calls are TRBV19 and TRBJ2-2; 7 bases fit TRBD2. Germline V gene data show CDR1 as LNHDA and CDR2 as SQIVND (reference sequence). CDR3 length: 17 amino acids. Germline trimming cut 3 bases from V and 0 bases from J; bases unmatched to any gene: 7. CDR3 DNA sequence: TGTGCCAGTAGTATCGGACTAGGGCTCGCGAACACCGGGGAGCTGTTTTTT. This codes for CASSIGLGLANTGELFF.

The chain recombines TRBV2 with TRBJ2-3; a possible D gene is TRBD1 (6 bases). From germline, CDR1 is SNHLY and CDR2 FYNNEI. CDR3 size: 15 residues. With 8 bases removed from V and 0 bases from J, the gap between germline ends came to 15 bases. The CDR3 reads CASWSRQGSTDTQYF. In DNA form, the CDR3 reads TGTGCCAGCTGGTCACGTCAGGGGAGCACAGATACGCAGTATTTT.

The chain is built from TRBV7-3 and TRBJ2-2, with a weak D call TRBD1 (6 bases). The germline V gene encodes CDR1 SGHTA and CDR2 FQGTGA. Trimming cost V 2 bases and J 5 bases, with 15 bases left between them. The CDR3 totals 16 residues. The CDR3 DNA reads TGTGCCAGCAGCTTACTGACGGGTGGACAGACCGGGGAGCTGTTTTTT. This translates into CASSLLTGGQTGELFF.

The V and J genes are TRBV5-6 and TRBJ1-4; D not resolved. The CDR3 extends over 14 amino acids. The V and J ends lost 4 bases and 3 bases respectively, with 10 bases between them. Germline CDR1 is SGHDT and CDR2 is YYEEEE. CDR3 nucleotides: TGTGCCAGCAGCCGACTTGCGGCTAATGAAAAACTGTTTTTT. Protein sequence: CASSRLAANEKLFF.

V and J are TRBV9 and TRBJ2-2; TRBD1 is a possible D gene (5 bases). The germline gives CDR1 SGDLS, CDR2 YYNGEE. This CDR3 has 16 amino acids. Trimming shortened V by 3 bases and J by 2 bases, and 14 bases separated the two germline ends. CDR3 region: CASSAPRQGNTGELFF. The CDR3 nucleotides read TGTGCCAGCAGCGCCCCCAGGCAGGGTAACACCGGGGAGCTGTTTTTT.

This chain connects TRBV7-2 to TRBJ2-7; 7 nucleotides match TRBD1. This CDR3 region has 17 residues. The ends lost 0 bases at V and 2 bases at J; junction bases unmatched: 10. Germline CDR1 reads SGHTA; CDR2 reads FQGNSA. CDR3 DNA sequence: TGTGCCAGCAGCTTAGCAGGGTCGGGACAGCTTCCCTACGAGCAGTACTTC. Translating it yields CASSLAGSGQLPYEQYF. The full variable domain, in which reference TRBV7-2 and TRBJ2-7 provide the parts outside the CDR3, is GAGVSQSPSNKVTEKGKDVELRCDPISGHTALYWYRQSLGQGLEFLIYFQGNSAPDKSGLPSDRFSAERTGGSVSTLTIQRTQQEDSAVYLCASSLAGSGQLPYEQYFGPGTRLTVT.

This rearrangement joins TRBV27 to TRBJ2-7; 8 nucleotides match TRBD2. The germline gives CDR1 MNHEY, CDR2 SMNVEV (reference sequence). The CDR3 runs to 15 residues. The V segment lost 2 bases and the J segment 0 bases; nucleotides outside the gene matches: 3. The CDR3 region has the DNA TGTGCCAGCAGTTTAGGCGCGGGAGGCTCCTACGAGCAGTACTTC. This sequence encodes CASSLGAGGSYEQYF.

The rearrangement uses TRBV18 and TRBJ1-1, with D unresolved. The CDR3 is made up of 13 amino acids. The V gene's germline CDR1 is KGHSH and CDR2 LQKENI. The ends were cut back, 2 bases at V and 0 bases at J, with 4 bases in the middle. The CDR3 protein is CASSPSVNTEAFF. Here the CDR3 DNA reads TGTGCCAGCTCACCATCGGTGAACACTGAAGCTTTCTTT.

This chain uses TRBV7-3 with TRBJ1-2; 8 bases are a match to TRBD1. The V gene end was trimmed by 4 bases and the J gene end by 7 bases; junction bases not matched to a gene: 11. The germline gives CDR1 SGHTA, CDR2 FQGTGA. This CDR3 is built from 15 residues. The CDR3 loop is CASSSGTGRGGGYTF. The CDR3 DNA follows: TGTGCCAGCAGCTCCGGGACAGGCCGCGGGGGTGGCTACACCTTC. Based on the CDR3 plus reference TRBV7-3 and TRBJ1-2, the full variable domain is GAGVSQTPSNKVTEKGKYVELRCDPISGHTALYWYRQSLGQGPEFLIYFQGTGAADDSGLPNDRFFAVRPEGSVSTLKIQRTERGDSAVYLCASSSGTGRGGGYTFGSGTRLTVV.

J is TRBJ1-5 and V is TRBV9; 9 bases are shared with TRBD1. CDR1 is SGDLS and CDR2 is YYNGEE in the germline V gene. V trimming: 4 bases; J trimming: 2 bases; junction bases outside the gene matches: 4. The CDR3 is 15 residues long. The CDR3 sequence: CASSRGQGGNQPQHF. The DNA for the CDR3 is TGTGCCAGCAGCCGGGGACAGGGCGGCAATCAGCCCCAGCATTTT.

The chain combines TRBV4-3 with TRBJ2-2, with D uncertain. Deletions cut 8 bases from V and 7 bases from J, with 14 bases between. The CDR3 sequence is 13 residues long. Germline CDR1 LGHNA, CDR2 YSLEER. The CDR3 loop reads CASRGPGHGELFF. The CDR3 DNA follows: TGCGCCAGCCGAGGCCCCGGCCACGGGGAGCTGTTTTTT.

The V call is TRBV19, the J call TRBJ1-4; D not certain. Germline CDR1 is LNHDA and CDR2 is SQIVND (reference sequence). This CDR3 region has 18 residues. With 0 bases removed from V and 2 bases from J, the gap between germline ends came to 16 bases. For the CDR3, the DNA is TGTGCCAGTAGTATAGATCGGGTCAACGAGTGGACTAATGAAAAACTGTTTTTT. Residues: CASSIDRVNEWTNEKLFF.